Below, one T cell receptor beta chain is given with its context. Its antigen is undetermined. Profiled with immunoSEQ multiplex PCR; TCRdb holds only in-frame clones, not every one. The sample has fewer than 120,000 clones, around 89% seen once. V lost 1 base, J lost 6 bases, and 3 bases stayed unmatched. CDR3 length: 15 amino acids. CDR1 is SGHRS, CDR2 YFSETQ, per germline. The donors were part of the validation cohort, which consisted of roughly 120 subjects and was separate from the first cohort of 666 subjects. This entry belongs to a study of cytomegalovirus exposure and HLA in healthy donors. Overall study results and limits: Listed as cytomegalovirus-associated were around 160 TCR beta chains. Researchers reported that a few CMV-associated chains were confirmed in vitro as CMV antigen-specific.

This TCR was sampled from a woman aged 25 to 39 in good health and CMV-seropositive. Input material: PBMCs. The chain uses TRBV5-1 and TRBJ2-2; 10 nucleotides match TRBD1. The CDR3 here is CASSLTDRGPGELFF. The CDR3, as DNA: TGCGCCAGCAGCTTGACAGACAGGGGGCCCGGGGAGCTGTTTTTT.